This TCR beta chain was captured by sequencing in a study of cytomegalovirus exposure and HLA in healthy donors. Study results and caveats: Reported results showed that the classifier diagnosed cytomegalovirus status with high specificity and sensitivity. The finding came from a later analysis; first-cohort TCR clusters tended to co-occur in the 110 or so validation repertoires. Most TCR sequences were seen very rarely across donors, but some public TCRs occurred in many.

Sequencing used immunoSEQ multiplex PCR; TCRdb keeps in-frame clones, though not all of them. Of around 260,000 clones detected, 90% appear once; the ten largest clones hold around 3.1%. Of note for this clone: Its specificity is not known.

The donors were members of the roughly 120-subject validation cohort (separate from the roughly 700-subject first cohort). The CDR3 loop spans 15 amino acids. Germline V CDR1 and CDR2: MDHEN, SYDVKM. V shed 5 bases and J 3 bases; nucleotides not matched to a gene: 6. V and J are TRBV28 and TRBJ2-5; TRBD2 matches at 10 bases. Material for sequencing was PBMCs. This TCR was sampled from a woman aged 30 to 39 in good health and CMV-seronegative. The CDR3 is CASSLRGLAEETQYF. The DNA for the CDR3 is TGTGCCAGCAGTCTACGAGGACTAGCGGAAGAGACCCAGTACTTC.